A selection of T cell receptor beta chains follows, all from one sample in a study of CD8+CD57+ T cells in acquired aplastic anemia. MiXCR was run by TCRdb on the reads, yielding one entry per CDR3 protein. The sample has about 190,000 distinct CDR3 sequences; over 60% are singletons. The sequenced material came from sorted CD4+, CD8+, or CD8+CD57+ T cells (not recorded which) from PBMCs. Every receptor here comes from a human donor with severe aplastic anemia or a healthy control (not recorded which). The CDR3 runs from the conserved cysteine through the conserved F or W. A D gene is named only where the DNA matches it firmly. Some rows mark clone size as missing; the rest say once, few, many or name a class of expanded clone.

TRBD2 | TRBJ2-1 | TRBV7-3 | many | TGTGCCAGCAGCGTACTAGCGGGGGCAACCAATGAGCAGTTCTTC | CASSVLAGATNEQFF
NA | TRBJ1-2 | TRBV7-9 | few | TGTGCCAGCAGCTCCGACGGACGCTATGGCTACACCTTC | CASSSDGRYGYTF
NA | TRBJ1-3 | TRBV20-1 | NA | TGCAGTGCTAAGGAAGGGGCCTTAGACACCATATATTTT | CSAKEGALDTIYF
NA | TRBJ2-2 | TRBV5-5 | NA | TGTGCCAGCAGCTTGAGACAGGCGAACACCGGGGAGCTGTTTTTT | CASSLRQANTGELFF
TRBD1 | TRBJ2-1 | TRBV25-1 | many | TGTGCCAGCTATAGTTCAGGGGGCGGGTATAGTGAGCAGTTCTTC | CASYSSGGGYSEQFF
TRBD1 | TRBJ1-1 | TRBV7-2 | NA | TGTGCCAGCAGCTCCCCTACAGGGGATGAAGCTTTCTTT | CASSSPTGDEAFF
NA | TRBJ1-1 | TRBV10-3 | few | TGTGCCATCAGGCCAGAGGGGGGTGAAGCTTTCTTT | CAIRPEGGEAFF
NA | TRBJ2-2 | TRBV7-9 | NA | TGTGCCAGCAGCTTAAATTCGTGGGAGCTGTTTTTT | CASSLNSWELFF
NA | TRBJ1-1 | TRBV29-1 | NA | TGCAGCGTGGCCCCGTCCCCTCACGGTTTT | CSVAPSPHGF
NA | TRBJ1-3 | TRBV19 | NA | TGTGCCAGTAGTATGGCAGGGAATGCTCCTGGAAACACCATATATTTT | CASSMAGNAPGNTIYF
NA | TRBJ2-7 | TRBV9 | many | TGTGCCAGCAGCGTAAGGGACGGTAGTTACGAGCAGTACTTC | CASSVRDGSYEQYF
NA | TRBJ2-1 | TRBV20-1 | NA | TGCAGTGCTCGGAGGTTTGGGGATGAGCAGTTCTTC | CSARRFGDEQFF
TRBD2 | TRBJ2-1 | TRBV7-9 | NA | TGTGCCAGCAGCTGGGGACCGGGACTAGCGAGGGTAGGAGGGGACGAGCAGTTCTTC | CASSWGPGLARVGGDEQFF
NA | TRBJ2-1 | TRBV2 | NA | TGTGCCAGCAGTGATAGGGGTGAGCAGTTCTTC | CASSDRGEQFF
TRBD1 | TRBJ1-5 | TRBV24-1 | few | TGTGCCACCAGTGACAGGGGGGTGCCCCAGCATTTT | CATSDRGVPQHF